This is a list of T cell receptor beta chains from one sample in a study of OX40 agonist ivuxolimab in advanced cancers. Profiled with immunoSEQ multiplex PCR; TCRdb holds only in-frame clones, not every one. The sample lists about 53,000 clones; roughly nine tenths were seen once. The material was CD4+ or CD8+ T cells sorted from blood, obtained in a trial of the OX40 agonist ivuxolimab. These receptors originate from an adult with an advanced solid tumor such as melanoma, head and neck, liver or kidney cancer. The CDR3 runs from the conserved cysteine through the conserved F or W. The order of the fields is V gene, J gene, CDR3 protein.

TRBV11-3	TRBJ1-2	CASSPWETNYGYTF
TRBV4-1	TRBJ1-1	CASSQDVASSSNTEAFF
TRBV5-1	TRBJ2-1	CASSLGTSGSHEQFF
TRBV11-2	TRBJ2-7	CASSLDPGAYEQYF
TRBV19	TRBJ2-7	CASSPLGQGGSYEQYF
TRBV28	TRBJ2-1	CASSAGDLTSYNEQFF
TRBV10-3	TRBJ2-2	CAISRDNLNTGELFF
TRBV29-1	TRBJ2-1	CSVEGVAGVYNEQFF
TRBV5-8	TRBJ1-5	CANEPTQGQPQHF
TRBV7-2	TRBJ2-6	CASSLGLTGANVLTF
TRBV7-9	TRBJ1-4	CASSTRQGEKLFF
TRBV25-1	TRBJ2-1	CASSEYLGDEQFF
TRBV28	TRBJ2-7	CASSLFGGTGAYEQYF
TRBV6-5	TRBJ2-7	CASSSRPAGGPHEQYF
TRBV6-5	TRBJ2-7	CASSYYPGLSSYEQYF
TRBV4-3	TRBJ1-4	CASSFDRSNEKLFF
TRBV28	TRBJ2-1	CASSPRLRSYNEQFF
TRBV10-3	TRBJ2-1	CAIRDRVDEQFF
TRBV12-5	TRBJ2-5	CASGLTTSGKETQYF
TRBV19	TRBJ2-6	CASSTPGRDGANVLTF
TRBV7-8	TRBJ2-3	CASSSASTDTQYF
TRBV7-9	TRBJ2-2	CASSLGGLGAGELFF
TRBV11-2	TRBJ2-5	CASSFTYRGGGETQYF
TRBV18	TRBJ1-1	CASSPRSGYTEAFF
TRBV15	TRBJ1-4	CATSRDATNEKLFF
TRBV2	TRBJ2-3	CASSWDLGPDTQYF
TRBV2	TRBJ2-1	CASILRLMSSYNEQFF
TRBV10-3	TRBJ2-7	CAIRGTGGDYEQYF
TRBV6-1	TRBJ2-3	CASSTQLQGSDTQYF